Listed below are T cell receptor beta chains from one sample, sequenced in a study of human T cells and chemical hapten exposure. TCRdb recomputed calls from the RACE reads with MiXCR, one row per CDR3 protein. In the table there are some 330,000 distinct CDR3 sequences, 5% to 6.5% of which are singletons. The source was whole blood, collected in connection with sensitization to the hapten diphenylcyclopropenone (DPC). These receptors were taken from a woman aged 18-35 years with alopecia areata. Some clones in this sample may be carry-over from other donors' samples. CDR3s include the opening cysteine and the closing phenylalanine or tryptophan. A D gene is named only where the DNA matches it firmly. The size of a clone is reported for some rows only, either as once, few or many, or as a class for expanded clones.

.,TRBV20-1,.,TRBJ1-5,CSAIQTGRANQPQHF,TGCAGTGCTATCCAAACAGGGCGGGCCAATCAGCCCCAGCATTTT
.,TRBV5-1,many,TRBJ2-3,CASSLPRGGAQADTQYF,TGCGCCAGCAGTTTGCCCCGTGGGGGGGCGCAGGCAGATACGCAGTATTTT
.,TRBV2,many,TRBJ2-7,CASTSSYEQYF,TGTGCCAGCACCAGCTCCTACGAGCAGTACTTC
.,TRBV20-1,many,TRBJ1-6,CSATRGTGYSPLHF,TGCAGTGCCACCCGGGGGACGGGGTATTCACCCCTCCACTTT
.,TRBV6-6,few,TRBJ2-3,CASSSRGSEDTQYF,TGTGCCAGCAGTTCCAGGGGAAGTGAGGATACGCAGTATTTT
.,TRBV6-5,.,TRBJ2-7,CASREGGRLNEQYF,TGTGCCAGCAGGGAGGGGGGGCGGTTAAACGAGCAGTACTTC
TRBD2,TRBV5-1,few,TRBJ2-5,CASRTGLAGVQETQYF,TGCGCCAGCAGGACGGGACTAGCGGGGGTCCAAGAGACCCAGTACTTC
TRBD2,TRBV20-1,few,TRBJ2-3,CSGTSGGTSTDTQYF,TGCAGCGGGACTAGCGGGGGGACTAGCACAGATACGCAGTATTTT
.,TRBV12-3/TRBV12-4,.,TRBJ1-2,CASRASFNYGYTF,TGTGCCAGCAGGGCCAGCTTTAACTATGGCTACACCTTC
.,TRBV7-9,.,TRBJ2-7,CASSLARGASSYEQYF,TGTGCCAGCAGCTTAGCCCGGGGGGCTAGCTCCTACGAGCAGTACTTC
.,TRBV27,few,TRBJ2-6,CASGVGALSGANVLTF,TGTGCCAGCGGGGTCGGGGCCCTCTCTGGGGCCAACGTCCTGACTTTC
.,TRBV7-2,.,TRBJ1-6,CASSPGQSSSPLHF,TGTGCCAGCAGCCCTGGACAGAGTTCTTCACCCCTCCACTTT
.,TRBV7-9,.,TRBJ1-4,CASSLNREFNEKLFF,TGTGCCAGCAGCCTGAACCGGGAATTTAATGAAAAACTGTTTTTT
TRBD2,TRBV20-1,few,TRBJ2-5,CSVGTSGDQETQYF,TGCAGTGTCGGGACTAGCGGGGACCAAGAGACCCAGTACTTC
.,TRBV29-1,many,TRBJ2-2,CSVSGRGVGELFF,TGCAGCGTCTCCGGCCGGGGTGTCGGGGAGCTGTTTTTT
TRBD1,TRBV7-6,.,TRBJ1-6,CASSSRQGESPLHF,TGTGCCAGCAGCTCCCGACAGGGAGAATCACCCCTCCACTTT
.,TRBV7-9,.,TRBJ1-4,CASRGQGYGTNEKLFF,TGTGCCAGCAGGGGCCAGGGGTACGGAACTAATGAAAAACTGTTTTTT
TRBD2,TRBV18,.,TRBJ2-3,CASSPTSDPNLITDTQYF,TGTGCCAGCTCACCAACTAGCGACCCCAATCTGATCACAGATACGCAGTATTTT
.,TRBV27,few,TRBJ1-5,CASSGDGSNQPQHF,TGTGCCAGCAGTGGGGACGGTAGCAATCAGCCCCAGCATTTT
TRBD1,TRBV12-3/TRBV12-4,many,TRBJ1-5,CASSLSFSTTGNFRDQPQHF,TGTGCCAGCAGTTTAAGCTTTTCGACGACAGGGAATTTTCGAGATCAGCCCCAGCATTTT
.,TRBV5-1,.,TRBJ1-3,CASKGGTSGNTIYF,TGCGCCAGCAAGGGCGGGACCTCTGGAAACACCATATATTTT
TRBD2,TRBV27,.,TRBJ2-7,CASSPAGGFSYEQYF,TGTGCCAGCAGTCCAGCGGGGGGGTTTTCCTACGAGCAGTACTTC
.,TRBV29-1,many,TRBJ1-2,CSVEYPNYGYTF,TGCAGCGTTGAGTATCCGAACTATGGCTACACCTTC
.,TRBV6-5,few,TRBJ2-5,CASSYRTGNQETQYF,TGTGCCAGCAGCTACCGTACAGGGAACCAAGAGACCCAGTACTTC
.,TRBV6-1,many,TRBJ2-1,CANREWQGPYNEQFF,TGTGCCAATCGAGAGTGGCAGGGACCATACAATGAGCAGTTCTTC
.,TRBV11-3,many,TRBJ1-3,CASSLGAAENTIYF,TGTGCCAGCAGCTTAGGAGCAGCTGAAAACACCATATATTTT
TRBD1,TRBV28,many,TRBJ1-1,CASSPGQGGRNTEAFF,TGTGCCAGCAGTCCAGGACAGGGGGGCAGGAACACTGAAGCTTTCTTT
.,TRBV10-3,many,TRBJ1-1,CAISEPGFGTMNTEAFF,TGTGCCATCAGTGAACCGGGTTTCGGTACCATGAACACTGAAGCTTTCTTT
.,TRBV20-1,few,TRBJ2-1,CSAWMSASSYNEQFF,TGCAGTGCTTGGATGTCCGCTAGCTCCTACAATGAGCAGTTCTTC
TRBD1,TRBV5-4,.,TRBJ2-7,CASTKMGTGGYEQYF,TGTGCCAGCACCAAGATGGGGACAGGGGGTTACGAGCAGTACTTC
TRBD1,TRBV19,.,TRBJ2-1,CASRQGLTNEQFF,TGTGCCAGCAGACAGGGATTGACCAATGAGCAGTTCTTC
.,TRBV6-2/TRBV6-3,few,TRBJ1-1,CASTPWQRPTEAFF,TGTGCCAGCACCCCTTGGCAACGCCCCACTGAAGCTTTCTTT
.,TRBV28,few,TRBJ2-3,CASSLSLAWGDTQYF,TGTGCCAGCAGTTTATCGTTGGCCTGGGGAGATACGCAGTATTTT
.,TRBV28,many,TRBJ2-3,CASSFRPTSTDTQYF,TGTGCCAGCAGTTTTAGGCCGACCAGCACAGATACGCAGTATTTT
TRBD2,TRBV20-1,few,TRBJ2-7,CSASTSGVNREQYF,TGCAGTGCTTCCACCAGCGGGGTTAATCGCGAGCAGTACTTC
TRBD1,TRBV20-1,many,TRBJ1-2,CSAGTGGFRGYTF,TGCAGTGCAGGGACAGGGGGATTTCGTGGCTACACCTTC
.,TRBV12-5,few,TRBJ2-2,CASGSRPSTPNTGELFF,TGTGCTAGTGGTTCGCGACCGAGTACACCGAACACCGGGGAGCTGTTTTTT
TRBD1,TRBV6-5,.,TRBJ2-6,CASSPRGPIPGANVLTF,TGTGCCAGCAGTCCCAGGGGGCCAATCCCTGGGGCCAACGTCCTGACTTTC
TRBD2,TRBV4-3,few,TRBJ2-3,CASSQGTGGPNTDTQYF,TGCGCCAGCAGCCAGGGAACGGGGGGGCCTAACACAGATACGCAGTATTTT
.,TRBV27,.,TRBJ2-7,CATRGGPTYEQYF,TGTGCCACCAGAGGGGGACCTACCTACGAGCAGTACTTC
TRBD1,TRBV18,few,TRBJ2-7,CASSPVDRGTYEQYF,TGTGCCAGCTCACCCGTAGACAGGGGGACCTACGAGCAGTACTTC
.,TRBV6-2/TRBV6-3,.,TRBJ1-5,CATDRDSNQPQHF,TGTGCCACCGACAGAGATAGCAATCAGCCCCAGCATTTT
TRBD2,TRBV3-1,few,TRBJ2-5,CASSHSGGRPTETQYF,TGTGCCAGCAGCCATAGCGGGGGGCGGCCCACAGAGACCCAGTACTTC
.,TRBV3-1,.,TRBJ1-1,CASSQPSRQAFF,TGTGCCAGCAGCCAACCCTCTCGACAAGCTTTCTTT
TRBD1,TRBV2,many,TRBJ1-2,CASSGGTERGYTF,TGTGCCAGCAGTGGTGGGACAGAACGAGGCTACACCTTC
TRBD2,TRBV12-3/TRBV12-4,many,TRBJ2-3,CASSSTGLAGGLDTQYF,TGTGCCAGCAGTTCAACCGGACTAGCGGGGGGTTTAGATACGCAGTATTTT
TRBD1,TRBV2,.,TRBJ1-6,CASSGDRGYSPLHF,TGTGCCAGCAGTGGGGACAGGGGATATTCACCCCTCCACTTT
.,TRBV9,many,TRBJ2-1,CASSVSEWNEQFF,TGTGCCAGCAGCGTGTCAGAGTGGAATGAGCAGTTCTTC
.,TRBV5-1,.,TRBJ2-7,CASSLGFVYTSYEQYF,TGCGCCAGCAGCTTGGGTTTTGTTTACACCTCCTACGAGCAGTACTTC
TRBD1,TRBV5-1,few,TRBJ1-2,CASSLATGGYGYTF,TGCGCCAGCAGCTTGGCGACAGGGGGCTATGGCTACACCTTC
.,TRBV5-6,few,TRBJ2-7,CASSPGQLYYEQYF,TGTGCCAGCAGCCCGGGACAATTATACTACGAGCAGTACTTC
.,TRBV7-3,many,TRBJ1-1,CASSYLQDTEAFF,TGTGCCAGCAGCTACCTACAGGACACTGAAGCTTTCTTT
.,TRBV5-8,many,TRBJ2-6,CASSLGRHSGANVLTF,TGTGCCAGCAGCCTCGGACGGCACTCTGGGGCCAACGTCCTGACTTTC
.,TRBV3-1,few,TRBJ2-3,CASSQSTPDSTDTQYF,TGTGCCAGCAGCCAATCCACCCCGGACAGCACAGATACGCAGTATTTT
.,TRBV7-8,.,TRBJ2-5,CASSSPGELQETQYF,TGTGCCAGCTCCAGCCCCGGGGAACTCCAAGAGACCCAGTACTTC
.,TRBV6-2/TRBV6-3,many,TRBJ1-2,CASSYGGDNYGYTF,TGTGCCAGCAGTTATGGCGGGGACAACTATGGCTACACCTTC
.,TRBV6-6,many,TRBJ1-3,CASSYGFSGNTIYF,TGTGCCAGCAGTTATGGGTTCTCTGGAAACACCATATATTTT
.,TRBV4-3,few,TRBJ2-7,CASSQFGTQGLWEQYF,TGCGCCAGCAGCCAATTCGGCACACAGGGTCTTTGGGAGCAGTACTTC
.,TRBV2,many,TRBJ2-1,CASTLDGGGEQFF,TGTGCCAGCACCCTCGATGGGGGCGGTGAGCAGTTCTTC
.,TRBV20-1,.,TRBJ2-1,CSAMKTEYYNEQFF,TGCAGTGCCATGAAGACGGAATACTACAATGAGCAGTTCTTC